These 20 T cell receptor beta chains came from one sample sequenced in a study of blood T cell repertoires in COVID-19. Sequencing used immunoSEQ multiplex PCR; TCRdb keeps in-frame clones, though not all of them. The repertoire has 78,000 or so clones, roughly 86% of them found once; the top ten carry 4.9%. Specimen: peripheral blood. Every receptor here comes from a man aged 45 to 65 with active or convalescent COVID-19.

The J gene is TRBJ1-4, the V gene TRBV19; 7 positions agree with TRBD1. With V trimmed by 4 bases and J by 3 bases, 2 bases remained unmatched. CDR1 and CDR2 from the germline V gene are LNHDA and SQIVND (reference sequence). This CDR3 has 14 amino acids. The CDR3 DNA reads as TGTGCCAGTAGTAACGGACAGGCTAATGAAAAACTGTTTTTT. It encodes CASSNGQANEKLFF.

This clone appeared once. The chain couples TRBV5-6 to TRBJ2-3; the match to TRBD2 covers 8 bases. J was trimmed by 8 bases and V by 3 bases; bases with no gene match: 11. The CDR3 length is 15 residues. Germline values: CDR1 SGHDT, CDR2 YYEEEE. The CDR3 is CASSWTLAGGGTQYF. For the CDR3, the DNA is TGTGCCAGCAGCTGGACCTTGGCGGGGGGCGGTACGCAGTATTTT.

The chain is built from TRBV3-1 (or the pseudogene TRBV3-2) and TRBJ2-3, with a possible D match to TRBD1 (7 bases). CDR3 length equals 14 residues. Trimming removed 6 bases from V and 5 bases from J, with 15 bases in between. Germline-derived CDR1 and CDR2 are LGHDT and YNNKEL (reference sequence). Here the CDR3 DNA reads TGTGCCAGCAGACGCGGGACAGAGGGAGATACGCAGTATTTT. Translating it yields CASRRGTEGDTQYF.

The chain employs TRBV12-3 or TRBV12-4 and TRBJ1-6, with D possibly being TRBD1 (6 bases). With 4 bases removed from V and 6 bases from J, the gap between germline ends came to 7 bases. This CDR3 is built from 13 residues. CDR3: CASSWGLNSPLHF. CDR3 coding DNA: TGTGCCAGCAGTTGGGGGCTTAATTCACCCCTCCACTTT.

The chain combines TRBV6-5 with TRBJ1-2; TRBD1 is a possible D gene (6 bases). CDR3 length: 13 residues. The V end was cut by 6 bases, the J end by 4 bases, with 12 bases between. CDR1 and CDR2 (germline): MNHEY, SVGAGI. The CDR3 sequence: CASSLGASYGYTF. For the CDR3, the DNA is TGTGCCAGCAGCCTGGGGGCTAGCTATGGCTACACCTTC.

This sequence joins TRBV5-4 and TRBJ1-6; D uncertain. The CDR3 has 15 amino acids. V gave up 0 bases and J gave up 6 bases, with 10 bases separating them. Germline CDR1 and CDR2: SGHNT and YYREEE (reference sequence). CDR3 sequence (DNA): TGTGCCAGCAGCTTGGCGGGGAATCTTAATTCACCCCTCCACTTT. This codes for CASSLAGNLNSPLHF.

The chain employs TRBV3-1 (or the pseudogene TRBV3-2) and TRBJ1-5, with TRBD1 matching 10 bases. V gave up 1 base and J gave up 7 bases; unmatched junction bases: 4. The CDR3 runs to 15 residues. The germline V gene encodes CDR1 LGHDT and CDR2 YNNKEL (reference sequence). CDR3 sequence reads: CASSQGQGARQPQHF. CDR3 sequence (DNA): TGTGCCAGCAGCCAAGGACAGGGGGCTAGACAGCCCCAGCATTTT.

This clone was recorded only once. The V and J genes are TRBV6-6 and TRBJ2-2; no clear D. Germline lookup yields CDR1 MNHNY and CDR2 SVGAGI (reference sequence). The CDR3 loop spans 14 amino acids. Trimming took 4 bases from V and 7 from J, leaving 13 bases between them. The CDR3 region has the DNA TGTGCCAGCAGTTTCCCTTCTAACGTCGGGGAGCTGTTTTTT. Amino acid sequence: CASSFPSNVGELFF.

V usage is TRBV19 and J usage is TRBJ2-7; D might be TRBD1 (6 bases). V was cut by 5 bases and J by 1 base, with 12 bases left in between. The germline V gene has CDR1 LNHDA and CDR2 SQIVND (reference sequence). The CDR3 is made up of 14 amino acids. As DNA, the CDR3 is TGTGCCAGTAGTGCACAGGGAAGGTCCTACGAGCAGTACTTC. It is translated as CASSAQGRSYEQYF.

The chain couples TRBV15 to TRBJ1-3; 7 nucleotides agree with TRBD1. This CDR3 contains 14 residues. The germline gives CDR1 LNHNV, CDR2 YYDKDF (reference sequence). Trimming cost V 1 base and J 3 bases; bases outside gene matches: 0. The CDR3 DNA reads as TGTGCCACCAGCAGAGCAGGGGGTGGAAACACCATATATTTT. Translation gives CATSRAGGGNTIYF.

This clone has just one count. The chain recombines TRBV28 with TRBJ1-6, with 11 bases matching TRBD1. CDR1 is MDHEN and CDR2 is SYDVKM in the germline V gene. This CDR3 comprises 17 residues. The V and J ends lost 5 bases and 10 bases, in that order; junction bases with no gene match: 13. This CDR3 reads CASSPGQGAPGNSPLHF. The CDR3 DNA reads as TGTGCCAGCAGTCCTGGACAGGGGGCCCCGGGTAACTCACCCCTCCACTTT. Full variable domain (remainder filled in from reference TRBV28 and TRBJ1-6): DVKVTQSSRYLVKRTGEKVFLECVQDMDHENMFWYRQDPGLGLRLIYFSYDVKMKEKGDIPEGYSVSREKKERFSLILESASTNQTSMYLCASSPGQGAPGNSPLHFGNGTRLTVT.

V usage is TRBV4-3 and J usage is TRBJ1-1, with a tentative D call TRBD1 (5 bases). V dropped 0 bases and J dropped 4 bases, with 6 bases sitting between them. This CDR3 region has 13 residues. The germline gives CDR1 LGHNA, CDR2 YSLEER. In DNA form, the CDR3 reads TGCGCCAGCAGCCAAGATAGGGGCACTGAAGCTTTCTTT. It yields the protein CASSQDRGTEAFF.

V gene TRBV7-9 combines with J gene TRBJ1-4, with D unresolved. CDR1 and CDR2 (germline): SEHNR, FQNEAQ (reference sequence). Between the trimmed V and J ends, which lost 2 bases and 8 bases, there was a span of 12 bases. The CDR3 runs 14 residues. CDR3: CASSLRREGEKLFF. The DNA of the CDR3 is TGTGCCAGCAGCTTAAGAAGGGAGGGCGAAAAACTGTTTTTT.

This chain links TRBV6-1 with TRBJ1-6; D unclear. CDR1 MNHNS and CDR2 SASEGT come from the germline V gene. The V end was cut by 1 base, the J end by 10 bases, with 14 bases between. The CDR3 loop spans 15 amino acids. Here the CDR3 reads CASSEVPGVRSPLHF. The DNA of the CDR3 is TGTGCCAGCAGTGAAGTGCCAGGCGTACGATCACCCCTCCACTTT.

The chain has TRBV21-1 and TRBJ2-7; no check of the table's D call, TRBD2, against the DNA was made. TRBV21-1 is shown as a pseudogene. CDR3 length: 11 residues. The CDR3 bases are TGTGCCAGGATGACTGGCTACGAGCAGTACTTC. Translating it yields CARMTGYEQYF.

The gene calls are TRBV25-1 and TRBJ2-3; 9 bases are shared with TRBD2. This CDR3 spans 15 amino acids. Germline V lookup: CDR1 MGHDK, CDR2 SYGVNS. V shed 7 bases and J 6 bases; nucleotides not matched to a gene: 11. The CDR3 loop is CASKPGLALADTQYF. The CDR3 region has the DNA TGTGCCAGCAAACCGGGACTAGCCTTAGCCGATACGCAGTATTTT.

This chain uses TRBV6-5 with TRBJ2-7; 7 bases match TRBD1. Germline V CDR1 and CDR2: MNHEY, SVGAGI. Trimming removed 5 bases from V and 5 bases from J; junction bases left unmatched: 0. The CDR3 is 11 amino acids. The CDR3 spells CASSTGDEQYF. CDR3 sequence (DNA): TGTGCCAGCAGTACAGGGGACGAGCAGTACTTC.

The rearrangement joins TRBV6-1 to TRBJ2-3; 12 nucleotides match TRBD2. CDR1 is MNHNS and CDR2 is SASEGT in the germline V gene. The CDR3 sequence is 16 residues long. J gave up 5 bases and V 4 bases, and 7 bases lay outside the gene matches. The CDR3, as DNA: TGTGCCAGCAGTGTATCTAGCGGGGGGGCCCTAGATACGCAGTATTTT. It yields the protein CASSVSSGGALDTQYF.

The chain's CDR3 is CASSGQGVNTEAFF. The CDR3, as DNA: TGTGCCAGCAGCGGACAGGGGGTGAACACTGAAGCTTTCTTT. The chain combines TRBV6-2 or TRBV6-3 with TRBJ1-1; TRBD1 matches 10 bases. This CDR3 is 14 amino acids long. V lost 6 bases and J lost 0; bases outside the gene matches: 1. Germline CDR1 MNHEY, CDR2 SVGEGT.

This chain joins TRBV6-5 and TRBJ2-5, with unresolved D. The length of the CDR3 is 15 residues. V lost 0 bases, J lost 3 bases, and 11 bases lay in between. Germline CDR1 and CDR2: MNHEY and SVGAGI. The CDR3: CASSYSIQAKETQYF. The CDR3 nucleotides read TGTGCCAGCAGTTACTCGATCCAGGCTAAAGAGACCCAGTACTTC.